This paragraph covers one T cell receptor beta chain sequence. This clone was counted a few times. Its antigen is still unknown. One end of the junction varies from germline; a read error may be responsible. The sample originates from a study of T cell changes during pregnancy in multiple sclerosis (dated by TCRdb to the late 2010s). For the wider study: Changes in the T cell repertoire over the course of pregnancy were examined in this study in women with multiple sclerosis.

Library prep was done by the immunoSEQ multiplex PCR assay. TCRdb's version of the immuneACCESS table is confined to in-frame rearrangements and falls short of the full clone set. An unresolved V gene accounts for under half of the shortfall where checked; the remainder is of unknown origin. The sample table lists about 41,000 clones, around 93% of them with a count of one. Jointly, the top ten make up about 8% of the sample. The germline V gene (reference sequence) gives CDR1 as SSHAT and CDR2 as FNYEAQ. The CDR3 has 13 amino acids, counting the end cysteine and phenylalanine. CDR3 DNA is the only sequence kept; it has 39 bases, read in frame from the first base.

The sample consisted of CD8+ T cells from peripheral blood mononuclear cells, taken in the third trimester of pregnancy. The receptor was isolated from a female donor with multiple sclerosis, enrolled in a pregnancy study. Rearrangement joined TRBV7-7 to TRBJ1-1; TRBD1 is a possible D gene, resting on 6 matching bases. The DNA sequence reads TGTGCTAGCAGCCCTTACAGGGAGGGGCAAGCTTTCTTT. Its protein reads: CASSPYREGQAFF.